The sequence of this T cell receptor beta chain was determined in a study of T cell responses to AZD1222 COVID-19 vaccine. Looking at the study overall: Second-dose timings of about 4 or about 12 weeks were pooled. General study findings and limits: Donors were largely white British and mainly female; clonal diversity was possibly underestimated. Baseline serostatus was positive in only a handful of AZD1222 recipients.

The germline V and J ends were trimmed by 5 bases and 0 bases, with 22 bases remaining between them. CDR3 size: 18 residues. In germline, CDR1 is SGHVS, CDR2 FNYEAQ. A remark on this clone: The antigen is unknown.

The table came from immunoSEQ multiplex PCR; TCRdb's copy has only in-frame clones and leaves some out. The data show 100,000 to 110,000 clones, with roughly 90% seen just once and about 1.8% held by the top ten. The source of this sequence is an adult in good health. The source was peripheral blood, collected on day 0 of AZD1222 vaccination. The chain recombines TRBV7-6 with TRBJ2-5, with D perhaps assigned TRBD1 or TRBD2 (5 bases each). In DNA form, the CDR3 reads TGTGCCAGCAGCCCAGGGCGGGTTGGTCAGGTCCACCAAGAGACCCAGTACTTC. Amino acid sequence: CASSPGRVGQVHQETQYF.